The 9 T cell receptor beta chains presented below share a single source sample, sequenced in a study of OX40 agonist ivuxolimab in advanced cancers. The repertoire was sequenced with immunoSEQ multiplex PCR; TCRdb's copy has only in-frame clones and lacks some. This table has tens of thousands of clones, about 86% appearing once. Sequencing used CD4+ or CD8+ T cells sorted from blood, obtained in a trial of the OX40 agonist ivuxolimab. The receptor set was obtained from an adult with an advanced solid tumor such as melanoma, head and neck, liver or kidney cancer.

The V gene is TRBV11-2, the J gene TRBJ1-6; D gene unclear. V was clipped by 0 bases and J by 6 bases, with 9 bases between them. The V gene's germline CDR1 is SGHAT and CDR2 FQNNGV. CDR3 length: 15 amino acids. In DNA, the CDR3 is TGTGCCAGCAGCTTAGACGGGCAGCTTAATTCACCCCTCCACTTT. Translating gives CASSLDGQLNSPLHF.

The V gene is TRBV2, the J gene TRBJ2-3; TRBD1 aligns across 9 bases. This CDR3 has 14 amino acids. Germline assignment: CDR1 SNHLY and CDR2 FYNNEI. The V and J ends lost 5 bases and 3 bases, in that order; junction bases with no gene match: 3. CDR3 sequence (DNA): TGTGCCAGCAGTTACAGGGGGCGAACAGATACGCAGTATTTT. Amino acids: CASSYRGRTDTQYF.

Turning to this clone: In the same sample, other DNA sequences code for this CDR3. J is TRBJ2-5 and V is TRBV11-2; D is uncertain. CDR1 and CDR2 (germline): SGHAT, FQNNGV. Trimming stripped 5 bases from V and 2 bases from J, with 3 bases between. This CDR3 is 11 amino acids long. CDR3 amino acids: CASSPQETQYF. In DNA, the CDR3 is TGTGCCAGCAGCCCGCAAGAGACCCAGTACTTC.

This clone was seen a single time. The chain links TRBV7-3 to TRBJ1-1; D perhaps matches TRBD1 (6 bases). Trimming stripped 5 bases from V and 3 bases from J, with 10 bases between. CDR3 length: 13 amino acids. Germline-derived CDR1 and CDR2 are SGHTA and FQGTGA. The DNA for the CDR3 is TGTGCCAGCAGCCCTCAGGGGTACACTGAAGCTTTCTTT. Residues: CASSPQGYTEAFF.

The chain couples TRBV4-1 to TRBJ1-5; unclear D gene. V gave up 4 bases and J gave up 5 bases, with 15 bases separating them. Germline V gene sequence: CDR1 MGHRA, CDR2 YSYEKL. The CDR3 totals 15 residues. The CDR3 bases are TGCGCCAGCAGCCCGGATGGGTTGGTTCATCAGCCCCAGCATTTT. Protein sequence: CASSPDGLVHQPQHF.

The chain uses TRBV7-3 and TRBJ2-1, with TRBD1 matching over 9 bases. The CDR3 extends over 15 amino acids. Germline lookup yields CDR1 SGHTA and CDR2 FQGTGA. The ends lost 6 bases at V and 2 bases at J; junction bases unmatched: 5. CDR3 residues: CASRPTGGAYNEQFF. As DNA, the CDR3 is TGTGCCAGCAGGCCTACAGGGGGCGCCTACAATGAGCAGTTCTTC.

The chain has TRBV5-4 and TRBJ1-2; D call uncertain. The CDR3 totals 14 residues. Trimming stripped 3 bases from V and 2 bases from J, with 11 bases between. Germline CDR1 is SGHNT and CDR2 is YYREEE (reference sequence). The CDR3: CASSSQLSNYGYTF. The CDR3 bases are TGTGCCAGCAGCTCACAATTATCGAACTATGGCTACACCTTC.

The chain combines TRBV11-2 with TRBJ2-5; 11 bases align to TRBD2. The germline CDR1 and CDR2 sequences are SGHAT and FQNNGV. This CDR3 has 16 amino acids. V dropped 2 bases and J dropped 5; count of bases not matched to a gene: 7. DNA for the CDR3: TGTGCCAGCAGCTTATATGTAGCGGGAGGGGGGGAGACCCAGTACTTC. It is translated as CASSLYVAGGGETQYF.

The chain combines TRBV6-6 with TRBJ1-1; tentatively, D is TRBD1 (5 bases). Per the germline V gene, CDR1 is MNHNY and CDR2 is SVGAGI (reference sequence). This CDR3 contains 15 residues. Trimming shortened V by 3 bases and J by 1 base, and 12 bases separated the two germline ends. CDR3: CASSYGGSTNTEAFF. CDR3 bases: TGTGCCAGCAGTTATGGGGGGTCCACGAACACTGAAGCTTTCTTT.